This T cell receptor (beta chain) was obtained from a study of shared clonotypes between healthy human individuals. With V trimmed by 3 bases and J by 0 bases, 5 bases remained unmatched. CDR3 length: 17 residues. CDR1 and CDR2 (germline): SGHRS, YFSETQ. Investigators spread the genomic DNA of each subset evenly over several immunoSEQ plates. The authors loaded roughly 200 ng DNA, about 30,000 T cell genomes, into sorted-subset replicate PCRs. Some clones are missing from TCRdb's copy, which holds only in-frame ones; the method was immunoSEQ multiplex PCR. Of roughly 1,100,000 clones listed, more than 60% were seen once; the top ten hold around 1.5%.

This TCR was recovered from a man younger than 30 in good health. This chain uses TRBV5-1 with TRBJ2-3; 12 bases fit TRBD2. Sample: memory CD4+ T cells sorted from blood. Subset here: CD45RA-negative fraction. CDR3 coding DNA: TGCGCCAGCAGCTCCTTGACTAGCGGGGGTAGCACAGATACGCAGTATTTT. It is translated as CASSSLTSGGSTDTQYF.